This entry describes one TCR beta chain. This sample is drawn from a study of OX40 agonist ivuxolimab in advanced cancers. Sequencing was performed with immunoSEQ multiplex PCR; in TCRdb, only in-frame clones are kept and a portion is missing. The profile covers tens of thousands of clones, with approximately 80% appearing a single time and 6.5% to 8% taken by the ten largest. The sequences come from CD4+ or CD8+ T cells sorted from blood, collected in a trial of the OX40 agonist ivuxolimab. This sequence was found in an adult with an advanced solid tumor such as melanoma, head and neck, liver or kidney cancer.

The CDR3, as DNA: TGTGCCAGTAGTATCCCCGCCATCTATAGCAATCAGCCCCAGCATTTT. Translation gives CASSIPAIYSNQPQHF. The rearrangement links TRBV19 to TRBJ1-5; D is ambiguous. CDR3 length equals 16 residues. Germline V CDR1 and CDR2: LNHDA, SQIVND (reference sequence). V was cut by 3 bases and J by 0 bases, with 12 bases left in between.